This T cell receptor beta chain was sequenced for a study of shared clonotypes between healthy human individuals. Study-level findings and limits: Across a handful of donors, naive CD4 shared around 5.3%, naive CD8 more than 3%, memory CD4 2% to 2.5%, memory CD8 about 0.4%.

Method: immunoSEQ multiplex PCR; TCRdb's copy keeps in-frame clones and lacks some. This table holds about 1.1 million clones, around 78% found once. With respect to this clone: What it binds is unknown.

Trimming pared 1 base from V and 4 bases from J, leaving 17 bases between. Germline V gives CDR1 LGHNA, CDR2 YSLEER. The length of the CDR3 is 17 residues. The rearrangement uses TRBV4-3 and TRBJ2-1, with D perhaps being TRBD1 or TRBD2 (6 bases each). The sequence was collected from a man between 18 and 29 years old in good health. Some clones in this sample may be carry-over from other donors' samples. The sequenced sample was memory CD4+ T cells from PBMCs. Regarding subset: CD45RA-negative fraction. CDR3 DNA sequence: TGCGCCAGCAGCCAAGCCCCAGGGGCGGGGCTATACAATGAGCAGTTCTTC. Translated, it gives CASSQAPGAGLYNEQFF.